These 9 T cell receptor beta chains came from one sample sequenced in a study of PD-L1 blockade in urothelial cancer. Data came from immunoSEQ multiplex PCR; TCRdb stores just in-frame clones and leaves some out. Among about 130,000 clones listed, roughly 86% were seen once. Documented time point: peripheral blood 6 weeks after treatment start. Here the sequenced sample was PBMCs, taken around atezolizumab (anti-PD-L1) treatment. These receptors were collected from a man over 45 with urothelial cancer.

The V call is TRBV5-1, the J call TRBJ2-1, with a tentative D call TRBD2 (7 bases). CDR1 SGHRS and CDR2 YFSETQ come from the germline V gene. CDR3 size: 13 residues. V was shortened by 7 bases and J by 11 bases, with 19 bases between the two germline ends. The CDR3 loop is CASQIGAGTQQFF. The CDR3, as DNA: TGCGCCAGCCAAATAGGAGCGGGGACACAGCAGTTCTTC. The full variable domain, with the rest looked up from reference TRBV5-1 and TRBJ2-1, is KAGVTQTPRYLIKTRGQQVTLSCSPISGHRSVSWYQQTPGQGLQFLFEYFSETQRNKGNFPGRFSGRQFSNSRSEMNVSTLELGDSALYLCASQIGAGTQQFFGPGTRLTVL.

The J gene is TRBJ2-1, the V gene TRBV5-4; D is possibly TRBD2 (5 bases). Germline V lookup: CDR1 SGHNT, CDR2 YYREEE (reference sequence). The CDR3 is 13 amino acids. The V end lost 2 bases, the J end lost 8 bases, and 11 bases lay between the germline ends. The CDR3 DNA reads TGTGCCAGCAGCTTAGCAGCCGGGGATGAGCAGTTCTTC. Translated: CASSLAAGDEQFF.

J is TRBJ2-2 and V is TRBV30, with 7 nucleotides matching TRBD2. The CDR3 contains 13 residues. V dropped 2 bases and J dropped 7; count of bases not matched to a gene: 4. The germline CDR1 and CDR2 sequences are GTSNPN and SVGIG (reference sequence). The CDR3 loop reads CAWSRGVVGELFF. CDR3 nucleotides: TGTGCCTGGAGTCGGGGGGTCGTCGGGGAGCTGTTTTTT. The full variable domain, in which reference TRBV30 and TRBJ2-2 provide the parts outside the CDR3, is SQTIHQWPATLVQPVGSPLSLECTVEGTSNPNLYWYRQAAGRGLQLLFYSVGIGQISSEVPQNLSASRPQDRQFILSSKKLLLSDSGFYLCAWSRGVVGELFFGEGSRLTVL.

This chain uses TRBV19 with TRBJ2-7, with TRBD2 as a possible D gene (5 bases). The CDR3 consists of 13 residues. From germline, CDR1 is LNHDA and CDR2 SQIVND (reference sequence). Trimming cost V 1 base and J 6 bases, with 10 bases left between them. In DNA form, the CDR3 reads TGTGCCAGTAGTATAGTCGGCGGGCGCGAGCAGTACTTC. It encodes CASSIVGGREQYF.

This chain links TRBV18 with TRBJ2-6; 10 nucleotides line up with TRBD1. Trimming at V came to 5 bases and at J to 3 bases, leaving 7 bases not matched to a gene. The CDR3 spans 17 residues. Per germline, CDR1 KGHSH and CDR2 LQKENI. The CDR3 DNA sequence: TGTGCCAGCTCATCCGGACAGGGGGTAGTTGGGGCCAACGTCCTGACTTTC. It is translated as CASSSGQGVVGANVLTF. Filled out from reference TRBV18 and TRBJ2-6, the complete variable domain reads NAGVMQNPRHLVRRRGQEARLRCSPMKGHSHVYWYRQLPEEGLKFMVYLQKENIIDESGMPKERFSAEFPKEGPSILRIQQVVRGDSAAYFCASSSGQGVVGANVLTFGAGSRLTVL.

The chain links TRBV6-1 to TRBJ2-2; D possibly corresponds to TRBD2 (6 bases). The CDR3 runs 15 residues. Trimming took off 0 bases at V and 3 bases at J, with 8 bases between the two ends. Germline V gives CDR1 MNHNS, CDR2 SASEGT. DNA of the CDR3: TGTGCCAGCAGTGAAGCTCGGGGGTACACCGGGGAGCTGTTTTTT. Protein product: CASSEARGYTGELFF.

This chain uses TRBV18 with TRBJ2-7; D is perhaps TRBD1 (6 bases). CDR1 is KGHSH, CDR2 LQKENI, per germline. The V gene lost 4 bases and the J gene lost 5 bases, with 12 bases spanning the gap. There are 13 residues in the CDR3. CDR3 DNA: TGTGCCAGCTCACGGGACACTTGGGACGAGCAGTACTTC. Protein product: CASSRDTWDEQYF.

The chain carries TRBV13 and TRBJ1-1, with D possibly being TRBD1 (6 bases). The CDR3 extends over 14 amino acids. Trimming pared 5 bases from V and 4 bases from J, leaving 14 bases between. Germline CDR1 reads PRHDT; CDR2 reads FYEKMQ (reference sequence). This chain's CDR3 is CASSLGQRGTEAFF. The CDR3 DNA follows: TGTGCCAGCAGCCTCGGACAGAGAGGCACTGAAGCTTTCTTT. The entire variable domain, with the rest obtained from reference TRBV13 and TRBJ1-1, is as follows: AAGVIQSPRHLIKEKRETATLKCYPIPRHDTVYWYQQGPGQDPQFLISFYEKMQSDKGSIPDRFSAQQFSDYHSELNMSSLELGDSALYFCASSLGQRGTEAFFGQGTRLTVV.

The rearrangement joins TRBV15 to TRBJ2-2; a possible D gene is TRBD2 (6 bases). Trimming pared 1 base from V and 5 bases from J, leaving 11 bases between. CDR1 and CDR2 (germline): LNHNV, YYDKDF (reference sequence). CDR3 length equals 15 residues. CDR3 region: CATSRGDWVTGELFF. The CDR3 bases are TGTGCCACCAGCAGAGGGGACTGGGTTACCGGGGAGCTGTTTTTT.